Listed below are T cell receptor beta chains from one sample, sequenced in a study of human versus mouse CDR3 diversity and MHC coevolution. The data were produced by immunoSEQ multiplex PCR, yet TCRdb's version contains in-frame clones alone and is incomplete. This table holds about 77,000 clones, 85% to 95% found once. Sequenced material: naive CD4+ T cells from blood. These receptors were taken from a person aged 30 to 70 in good health. CDR3s include the opening cysteine and the closing phenylalanine or tryptophan. A D gene is named only where the DNA matches it firmly. Some rows mark clone size as missing; the rest say once, few, many or name a class of expanded clone.

.,TRBJ2-3,.,TRBV20-1,TGCAGTGAGGGGGGCACAGATACGCAGTATTTT,CSEGGTDTQYF
.,TRBJ2-7,TRBD1,TRBV11-2,TGTGCCAGCAGCAGCGGACAGGGAGACTACGAGCAGTACTTC,CASSSGQGDYEQYF
.,TRBJ1-6,TRBD1,TRBV7-9,TGTGCCATCCCGACAGGGGTCGGCTCACCCCTCCACTTT,CAIPTGVGSPLHF
.,TRBJ2-5,.,TRBV18,TGTGCCAGCTCACCGAGACAGAGCGACTCGGAGACCCAGTACTTC,CASSPRQSDSETQYF
once,TRBJ2-3,TRBD2,TRBV5-6,TGTGCCAGCAGCGTGACTAGCGGGATTTTTGCAGATACGCAGTATTTT,CASSVTSGIFADTQYF
once,TRBJ2-7,TRBD2,TRBV5-1,TGCGCCAGCAGCTTGGCGAGGACTAGCGGGAGCGACGAGCAGTACTTC,CASSLARTSGSDEQYF
.,TRBJ1-1,.,TRBV14,TGTGCCAGCAGCCAAGCAGCCGGGGTTTACACTGAAGCTTTCTTT,CASSQAAGVYTEAFF
.,TRBJ2-5,TRBD2,TRBV10-3,TGTGCCATCAGTACTAGCGAACCGGAGACCCAGTACTTC,CAISTSEPETQYF
.,TRBJ2-6,TRBD2,TRBV4-1,TGCGCCAGCAGCCAACAGACTAGCGGGGCCTCTGGGGCCAACGTCCTGACTTTC,CASSQQTSGASGANVLTF
.,TRBJ1-1,.,TRBV29-1,TGCAGCGTTGCCCAGGTGTTACTGGGCACTGAAGCTTTCTTT,CSVAQVLLGTEAFF
.,TRBJ1-5,.,TRBV21-1,TGTGCCAGCAGCAAGGAAGGACAGGGTATGGGTAATCAGCCCCAGCATTTT,CASSKEGQGMGNQPQHF
.,TRBJ2-1,TRBD1,TRBV15,TGTGCCACCAGCAGAGATCGGGACAGGGGGTACAATGAGCAGTTCTTC,CATSRDRDRGYNEQFF
.,TRBJ2-7,.,TRBV10-3,TGTGCCATCAGTGAGGGGGGGAGCGGCTACGAGCAGTACTTC,CAISEGGSGYEQYF
.,TRBJ1-2,.,TRBV5-6,TGTGCCAGCAGCTTGGCCAACAGGGGCTACACCTTC,CASSLANRGYTF
.,TRBJ1-2,.,TRBV5-1,TGCGCCAGCAGCTTGAACGGGGACTATGGCTACACCTTC,CASSLNGDYGYTF
.,TRBJ1-5,.,TRBV28,TGTGCCAGCCGCGGGAAATTAGACAATCAGCCCCAGCATTTT,CASRGKLDNQPQHF
once,TRBJ2-1,TRBD2,TRBV7-7,TGTGCCAGCAGCCCGTGGGGGGGTGGCAATGAGCAGTTCTTC,CASSPWGGGNEQFF
.,TRBJ2-3,.,TRBV6-1,TGTGCCAGCAGTGTGGGTCCAGGAAAAGATACGCAGTATTTT,CASSVGPGKDTQYF
.,TRBJ1-6,TRBD1,TRBV10-1,TGCGCCAGCAGCCGGGACAGGCTTCTTTCACCCCTCCACTTT,CASSRDRLLSPLHF
.,TRBJ2-1,TRBD2,TRBV10-1,TGCGCCAGCAGCGGGATAGCGGGGGGTCCCTACAATGAGCAGTTCTTC,CASSGIAGGPYNEQFF
.,TRBJ2-7,TRBD2,TRBV11-2,TGTGCCAGCAGCTTGGCGGGGGGACCCTACGAGCAGTACTTC,CASSLAGGPYEQYF
few,TRBJ1-3,.,TRBV2,TGTGCCAGCATTTTGCTCAGCTCTGGAAACACCATATATTTT,CASILLSSGNTIYF
.,TRBJ1-1,.,TRBV10-3,TGTGCCATCAGTGAGTCGGAGGGTTATAACACTGAAGCTTTCTTT,CAISESEGYNTEAFF
.,TRBJ1-4,.,TRBV6-5,TGTGCCAGCAGTTATCGGGAACCGAATGAAAAACTGTTTTTT,CASSYREPNEKLFF
once,TRBJ2-1,.,TRBV15,TGTGCCACCAGCAGAGTACGGGTAGGGAGCAATGAGCAGTTCTTC,CATSRVRVGSNEQFF
.,TRBJ1-1,.,TRBV11-2,TGTGCCAGCAGCTTAGATCGGCAGGATGAAGCTTTCTTT,CASSLDRQDEAFF
.,TRBJ1-3,.,TRBV2,TGTGCCAACCGGGGGAGCGGAAACACCATATATTTT,CANRGSGNTIYF
.,TRBJ1-2,TRBD1,TRBV27,TGTGCCAGCAGACCCGACAGGGGGGGACCCTATGGCTACACCTTC,CASRPDRGGPYGYTF
.,TRBJ2-5,.,TRBV2,TGTGCCAGCAGTGATGAGGAGACCCAGTACTTC,CASSDEETQYF
.,TRBJ1-3,.,TRBV11-2,TGTGCCAGCAGCTCGGAGCGGGCCGGAAACACCATATATTTT,CASSSERAGNTIYF
.,TRBJ1-2,.,TRBV7-9,TGTGCCAGCAGCATGACAGGAGCTAACTATGGCTACACCTTC,CASSMTGANYGYTF
once,TRBJ2-1,.,TRBV9,TGTGCCAGCAGCGTAGGTGCTAGGGGGAGCTCCTACAATGAGCAGTTCTTC,CASSVGARGSSYNEQFF
.,TRBJ1-4,TRBD1,TRBV6-1,TGTGCCAGCAGCCCCGGGACAGCCAATAATGAAAAACTGTTTTTT,CASSPGTANNEKLFF
.,TRBJ1-2,.,TRBV30,TGTGCCTGGAGCCCGTTCAGGGGAACGGGAGGCTACACCTTC,CAWSPFRGTGGYTF
.,TRBJ1-1,.,TRBV5-4,TGTGCCAGCAGCTTGGCCAGGGCCCCTGAAGCTTTCTTT,CASSLARAPEAFF
.,TRBJ2-3,.,TRBV28,TGTGCCAGCAGGGGGACTAGCACAGATACGCAGTATTTT,CASRGTSTDTQYF
.,TRBJ1-1,.,TRBV19,TGTGCCACCGGAGGGGGGGTCGGTGAAGCTTTCTTT,CATGGGVGEAFF
.,TRBJ1-1,.,TRBV27,TGTGCCAGCAGGTTAGGGCTAAACACTGAAGCTTTCTTT,CASRLGLNTEAFF
.,TRBJ2-5,TRBD1,TRBV28,TGTGCCAGCAGTTCGGGACAGTTAATGGCAGAGACCCAGTACTTC,CASSSGQLMAETQYF
.,TRBJ2-7,TRBD1,TRBV11-3,TGTGCCAGCAGCTTTTCCGGGACAGGGTTTACCGAGCAGTACTTC,CASSFSGTGFTEQYF
once,TRBJ1-2,TRBD1,TRBV18,TGTGCCAGCTCACGCGGCGAACAGGGGCGAATCAACTATGGCTACACCTTC,CASSRGEQGRINYGYTF
.,TRBJ2-3,.,TRBV4-1,TGCGCCAGCAGCCAAGATCAACTAGCCGACGGTGCAGATACGCAGTATTTT,CASSQDQLADGADTQYF
.,TRBJ2-7,.,TRBV7-2,TGTGCCAGCAGCCATTGGGCATTGGAGACAGGGACTGGGTACGAGCAGTACTTC,CASSHWALETGTGYEQYF
once,TRBJ1-1,.,TRBV5-1,TGCGCCAGCAGCTTGGGGCTAGGTGACAGCCCTGAAGCTTTCTTT,CASSLGLGDSPEAFF
.,TRBJ1-1,.,TRBV6-5,TGTGCCACCAAGTGGACAGCCCAGGCTTTCTTT,CATKWTAQAFF